This passage covers 8 T cell receptor beta chains from one sample sequenced in a study of blood T cell repertoires in COVID-19. The repertoire was sequenced with immunoSEQ multiplex PCR; TCRdb's copy has only in-frame clones and lacks some. This table holds 140,000 to 150,000 clones, about 89% found once. The sample was peripheral blood. The origin of the receptors is a man between 60 and 70 years old with active or convalescent COVID-19.

The CDR3 DNA reads TGCGCCAGCAGCTTGAATAGCGGGAGGCAAGAGACCCAGTACTTC. This encodes CASSLNSGRQETQYF. The chain joins TRBV5-1 to TRBJ2-5; TRBD2 aligns across 10 bases. The germline V gene encodes CDR1 SGHRS and CDR2 YFSETQ. V was clipped by 1 base and J by 2 bases; unmatched bases: 2. This CDR3 has 15 amino acids.

The gene calls are TRBV4-3 and TRBJ2-7, with TRBD1 matching 8 bases. The CDR3 is made up of 18 amino acids. Germline CDR1 LGHNA, CDR2 YSLEER. With V trimmed by 0 bases and J by 5 bases, 15 bases remained unmatched. This CDR3 reads CASSQDLISDRVWDEQYF. The CDR3 DNA follows: TGCGCCAGCAGCCAAGATCTAATTTCGGACAGGGTTTGGGACGAGCAGTACTTC.

This chain joins TRBV9 and TRBJ2-1; TRBD2 aligns across 11 bases. J was trimmed by 10 bases and V by 0 bases; bases with no gene match: 9. The CDR3 sequence is 16 residues long. Germline V CDR1 and CDR2: SGDLS, YYNGEE. The CDR3 DNA follows: TGTGCCAGCAGCGTAGCTAATAGCGGGAGGGGCGGAGAGCAGTTCTTC. It yields the protein CASSVANSGRGGEQFF.

The chain uses TRBV28 and TRBJ1-4, with D maybe TRBD1 (5 bases). V lost 7 bases to trimming and J lost 3 bases, with 9 bases between them. CDR1 is MDHEN and CDR2 is SYDVKM in the germline V gene. CDR3 length: 13 residues. The chain's CDR3 is CASNRDSNEKLFF. The DNA for the CDR3 is TGTGCCAGCAACCGGGACTCTAATGAAAAACTGTTTTTT.

A single count supports this clone. V is TRBV24-1 and J is TRBJ2-5, with D possibly matching TRBD1 (5 bases). CDR1 is KGHDR, CDR2 SFDVKD, per germline. Trimming removed 2 bases from V and 4 bases from J, with 7 bases in between. This CDR3 is 13 amino acids long. The CDR3 DNA is TGTGCCACCAGTGATTGGGGCGGAGAGACCCAGTACTTC. It is translated as CATSDWGGETQYF.

The rearrangement uses TRBV6-5 and TRBJ1-2; D ambiguous. The CDR3 runs to 14 residues. V lost 5 bases to trimming and J lost 4 bases, with 14 bases between them. Looked up from germline, CDR1 is MNHEY and CDR2 is SVGAGI. CDR3 in amino acids: CASSPPARSYGYTF. The CDR3 DNA follows: TGTGCCAGCAGTCCCCCGGCCCGGAGCTATGGCTACACCTTC.

Comment on this clone: The junction does not match germline at one end; this may be a read error. The V call is TRBV18, the J call TRBJ2-7; 7 positions agree with TRBD1. CDR1 is KGHSH and CDR2 is LQKENI in the germline V gene. The CDR3 length is 10 residues. CDR3 in amino acids: CASAGTDKNF. The CDR3 nucleotides are TGTGCCAGCGCTGGGACAGATAAGAACTTC.

The genes are TRBV6-5 and TRBJ1-1, with 7 bases fitting TRBD1. V trimming: 6 bases; J trimming: 1 base; junction bases outside the gene matches: 5. Germline assignment: CDR1 MNHEY and CDR2 SVGAGI. The CDR3 runs 14 residues. This CDR3 is CASSRQGWNTEAFF. Here the CDR3 DNA reads TGTGCCAGCAGCCGACAGGGTTGGAACACTGAAGCTTTCTTT.